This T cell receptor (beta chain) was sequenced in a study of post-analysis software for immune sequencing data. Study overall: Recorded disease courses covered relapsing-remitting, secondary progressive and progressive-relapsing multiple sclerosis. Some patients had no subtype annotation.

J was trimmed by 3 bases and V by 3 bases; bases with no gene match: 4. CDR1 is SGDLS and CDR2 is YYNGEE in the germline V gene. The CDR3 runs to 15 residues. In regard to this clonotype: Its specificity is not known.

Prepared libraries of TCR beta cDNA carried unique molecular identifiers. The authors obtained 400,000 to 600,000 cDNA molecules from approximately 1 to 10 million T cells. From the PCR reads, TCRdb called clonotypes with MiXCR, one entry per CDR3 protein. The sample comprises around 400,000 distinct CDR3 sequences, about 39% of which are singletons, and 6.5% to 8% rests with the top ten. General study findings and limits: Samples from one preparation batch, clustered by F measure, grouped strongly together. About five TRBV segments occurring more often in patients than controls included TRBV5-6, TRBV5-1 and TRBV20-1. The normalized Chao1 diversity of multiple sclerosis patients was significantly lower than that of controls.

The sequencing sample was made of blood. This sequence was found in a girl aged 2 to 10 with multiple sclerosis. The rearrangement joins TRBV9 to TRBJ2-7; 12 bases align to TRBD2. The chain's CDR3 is CASSGGLAGLYEQYF. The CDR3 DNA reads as TGTGCCAGCAGCGGAGGACTAGCGGGACTCTACGAGCAGTACTTC.